This T cell receptor beta chain comes out of a study of blood T cell repertoires in COVID-19. Across the study: T cells, B-cell-depleted T cells, or PBMCs provided the cDNA or gDNA that served as material.

This clone was counted a few times. Authors' methods: Estimates of nucleated cell counts were drawn from the amplification of reference gene primers. Measured with immunoSEQ multiplex PCR; TCRdb has only the in-frame clones, and not every one. V, J and clone size reflect that table, while D and trimming were determined from the DNA. The profile shows roughly 200,000 clones, around 84% of them singletons. Germline loops: CDR1 SGHTA, CDR2 FQGNSA. Between the trimmed V and J ends, which lost 5 bases and 4 bases, there was a span of 14 bases. The CDR3 spans 14 residues. The origin of this receptor is a woman aged 80 or older with COVID-19, enrolled during active disease. The chain couples TRBV7-2 to TRBJ2-5, with TRBD2 as a possible D gene (5 bases). Sequenced: peripheral blood. The CDR3 spells CASSPGGLGETQYF. The CDR3 DNA reads TGTGCCAGCAGCCCTGGAGGCTTGGGAGAGACCCAGTACTTC.